This T cell receptor (beta chain) emerged from a study of OX40 agonist ivuxolimab in advanced cancers. TCRdb's table, derived via immunoSEQ multiplex PCR, lists solely in-frame clones and lacks some. Among 42,000 or so clones listed, about 86% were seen once. Study observations and caveats: There were, on average, more expanded clones in CD8+ T cells than in CD4+. Within 6 weeks, CD4+ and CD8+ blood T cells expanded clonally at 0.1 to 3.0 mg/kg.

CDR1 and CDR2 (germline): SGDLS, YYNGEE. CDR3 size: 15 residues. Trimming shortened V by 1 base and J by 4 bases, and 12 bases separated the two germline ends. Worth noting for this clone: Antigen specificity is unknown.

J is TRBJ2-1 and V is TRBV9; D is perhaps TRBD1 (5 bases). The material was CD4+ or CD8+ T cells sorted from blood, obtained in a trial of the OX40 agonist ivuxolimab. The source is an adult with an advanced solid tumor such as melanoma, head and neck, liver or kidney cancer. Here the CDR3 DNA reads TGTGCCAGCAGCGTATTCGGAAACAGGTACAATGAGCAGTTCTTC. Protein sequence: CASSVFGNRYNEQFF.